These T cell receptor beta chains were read from a single sample in a study of cytomegalovirus exposure and HLA in healthy donors. Using immunoSEQ multiplex PCR, the repertoire was profiled, and TCRdb retains in-frame clones only, with some absent. The table shows approximately 190,000 clones, with about four fifths occurring only once. Sequenced sample: PBMCs. These receptors were collected from a woman aged 30 to 39 in good health and CMV-seropositive. Both conserved end residues are part of each CDR3. Fields, in order: D gene, clone size, V gene, J gene, CDR3 protein, CDR3 DNA. A D gene is named only where the DNA matches it firmly. Where a row states a size, it is once, few, many or the class of an expanded clone; other rows omit it.

d_gene: -; abundance: -; v_gene: TRBV6-5; j_gene: TRBJ2-7; CDR3aa: CASTSGWGAGYEQYF; CDR3nt: TGTGCCAGCACCTCGGGCTGGGGAGCGGGTTACGAGCAGTACTTC
d_gene: TRBD2; abundance: -; v_gene: TRBV27; j_gene: TRBJ2-7; CDR3aa: CASSLGLAGGSYEQYF; CDR3nt: TGTGCCAGCAGTTTAGGACTAGCGGGAGGTTCCTACGAGCAGTACTTC
d_gene: TRBD1; abundance: -; v_gene: TRBV5-8; j_gene: TRBJ2-2; CDR3aa: CASSGGLDRLSGELFF; CDR3nt: TGTGCCAGCAGCGGAGGACTGGACAGGTTATCCGGGGAGCTGTTTTTT
d_gene: -; abundance: -; v_gene: TRBV5-1; j_gene: TRBJ1-1; CDR3aa: CASSPPGDTEAFF; CDR3nt: TGCGCCAGCAGCCCTCCGGGGGACACTGAAGCTTTCTTT
d_gene: TRBD1; abundance: -; v_gene: TRBV18; j_gene: TRBJ1-5; CDR3aa: CASSTGTGLPQHF; CDR3nt: TGTGCCAGCTCAACCGGGACAGGGTTGCCCCAGCATTTT
d_gene: TRBD1; abundance: -; v_gene: TRBV7-9; j_gene: TRBJ2-7; CDR3aa: CASSLALGTDSEQYF; CDR3nt: TGTGCCAGCAGCTTAGCGCTTGGGACAGACTCCGAGCAGTACTTC
d_gene: -; abundance: once; v_gene: TRBV11-3; j_gene: TRBJ2-5; CDR3aa: CASSLDVGETQYF; CDR3nt: TGTGCCAGCAGCTTAGACGTCGGAGAGACCCAGTACTTC
d_gene: -; abundance: -; v_gene: TRBV18; j_gene: TRBJ2-2; CDR3aa: CASSPARKNTGELFF; CDR3nt: TGTGCCAGCTCACCAGCGCGGAAGAACACCGGGGAGCTGTTTTTT
d_gene: TRBD1; abundance: -; v_gene: TRBV5-1; j_gene: TRBJ1-6; CDR3aa: CASSPGTADNSPLHF; CDR3nt: TGCGCCAGCAGCCCCGGGACAGCCGATAATTCACCCCTCCACTTT
d_gene: -; abundance: -; v_gene: TRBV7-2; j_gene: TRBJ2-7; CDR3aa: CASSLSYEQYF; CDR3nt: TGTGCCAGCAGCCTCTCCTACGAGCAGTACTTC
d_gene: TRBD1; abundance: -; v_gene: TRBV19; j_gene: TRBJ1-5; CDR3aa: CASRHDRGSGNQPQHF; CDR3nt: TGTGCCAGTAGGCACGACAGGGGGTCGGGCAATCAGCCCCAGCATTTT
d_gene: -; abundance: few; v_gene: TRBV5-5; j_gene: TRBJ2-1; CDR3aa: CASSPWSGNEQFF; CDR3nt: TGTGCCAGCAGCCCTTGGTCGGGCAATGAGCAGTTCTTC
d_gene: -; abundance: -; v_gene: TRBV6-5; j_gene: TRBJ1-2; CDR3aa: CASISAGVNYGYTF; CDR3nt: TGTGCCAGCATCTCGGCAGGCGTGAACTATGGCTACACCTTC
d_gene: -; abundance: few; v_gene: TRBV4-1; j_gene: TRBJ1-5; CDR3aa: CASSQGDTGTPDQPQHF; CDR3nt: TGCGCCAGCAGCCAAGGAGATACCGGGACACCAGATCAGCCCCAGCATTTT
d_gene: -; abundance: -; v_gene: TRBV5-1; j_gene: TRBJ2-1; CDR3aa: CASCESGLYNEQFF; CDR3nt: TGCGCCAGCTGCGAAAGCGGACTGTACAATGAGCAGTTCTTC
d_gene: TRBD1; abundance: -; v_gene: TRBV7-8; j_gene: TRBJ2-1; CDR3aa: CASSGTLTGTGGLEQFF; CDR3nt: TGTGCCAGCAGCGGGACATTGACCGGGACAGGGGGTCTTGAGCAGTTCTTC
d_gene: TRBD2; abundance: -; v_gene: TRBV30; j_gene: TRBJ2-2; CDR3aa: CAWREDTSGRADTGELFF; CDR3nt: TGTGCCTGGAGAGAAGATACTAGCGGGAGGGCCGACACCGGGGAGCTGTTTTTT
d_gene: -; abundance: -; v_gene: TRBV10-3; j_gene: TRBJ2-1; CDR3aa: CAISVRDSPYNEQFF; CDR3nt: TGTGCCATCAGTGTCAGGGACTCTCCTTACAATGAGCAGTTCTTC
d_gene: TRBD1; abundance: -; v_gene: TRBV27; j_gene: TRBJ1-4; CDR3aa: CASSRNRGRDEKLFF; CDR3nt: TGTGCCAGCAGTCGCAACAGGGGGAGGGATGAAAAACTGTTTTTT
d_gene: TRBD1; abundance: once; v_gene: TRBV11-2; j_gene: TRBJ1-5; CDR3aa: CASSLTTGGNQPQHF; CDR3nt: TGTGCCAGCAGCTTAACGACAGGGGGCAATCAGCCCCAGCATTTT
d_gene: -; abundance: -; v_gene: TRBV4-2; j_gene: TRBJ1-1; CDR3aa: CASSQLLTSGSTEAFF; CDR3nt: TGTGCCAGCAGCCAGTTACTTACATCAGGGTCCACTGAAGCTTTCTTT
d_gene: TRBD1; abundance: -; v_gene: TRBV15; j_gene: TRBJ2-2; CDR3aa: CATGTVGTGELFF; CDR3nt: TGTGCCACCGGGACAGTCGGTACCGGGGAGCTGTTTTTT
d_gene: -; abundance: -; v_gene: TRBV12-2; j_gene: TRBJ1-2; CDR3aa: CASRLAFGRGTDYGYTF; CDR3nt: -
d_gene: -; abundance: -; v_gene: TRBV9; j_gene: TRBJ2-3; CDR3aa: CASSVRSYTDTQYF; CDR3nt: TGTGCCAGCAGCGTAAGGAGCTACACAGATACGCAGTATTTT
d_gene: TRBD2; abundance: once; v_gene: TRBV5-1; j_gene: TRBJ2-1; CDR3aa: CASSLEGRLAVSYNEQFF; CDR3nt: TGCGCCAGCAGCTTGGAAGGAAGACTAGCGGTCTCCTACAATGAGCAGTTCTTC
d_gene: -; abundance: -; v_gene: TRBV7-2; j_gene: TRBJ2-1; CDR3aa: CASSFTSRTNEQFF; CDR3nt: TGTGCCAGCAGCTTTACTAGCCGTACTAATGAGCAGTTCTTC
d_gene: -; abundance: -; v_gene: TRBV10-3; j_gene: TRBJ2-1; CDR3aa: CAISLTGLDSYNEQFF; CDR3nt: TGTGCCATCAGCTTGACAGGCTTGGACTCCTACAATGAGCAGTTCTTC
d_gene: -; abundance: -; v_gene: TRBV7-8; j_gene: TRBJ2-7; CDR3aa: CASSLGLGRYEQYF; CDR3nt: TGTGCCAGCAGCTTAGGTTTAGGGAGGTACGAGCAGTACTTC
d_gene: TRBD2; abundance: few; v_gene: TRBV5-5; j_gene: TRBJ2-2; CDR3aa: CASSLQWTGGYTGELFF; CDR3nt: TGTGCCAGCAGCTTGCAGTGGACGGGGGGGTACACCGGGGAGCTGTTTTTT
d_gene: -; abundance: once; v_gene: TRBV10-1; j_gene: TRBJ2-1; CDR3aa: CASSESLSTEQFF; CDR3nt: TGCGCCAGCAGTGAGTCGCTTTCTACTGAGCAGTTCTTC
d_gene: -; abundance: -; v_gene: TRBV7-8; j_gene: TRBJ1-2; CDR3aa: CASSLGGSLTAMNYGYTF; CDR3nt: TGTGCCAGCAGCTTAGGGGGATCCTTGACAGCTATGAACTATGGCTACACCTTC
d_gene: TRBD1; abundance: -; v_gene: TRBV5-1; j_gene: TRBJ1-4; CDR3aa: CASSSGQSTNEKLFF; CDR3nt: TGCGCCAGCAGCTCGGGACAGTCAACTAATGAAAAACTGTTTTTT
d_gene: -; abundance: once; v_gene: TRBV14; j_gene: TRBJ2-1; CDR3aa: CASSGGLSSYNEQFF; CDR3nt: TGTGCCAGCAGCGGCGGGCTCAGCTCCTACAATGAGCAGTTCTTC
d_gene: -; abundance: -; v_gene: TRBV27; j_gene: TRBJ2-1; CDR3aa: CASSPGGNEQFF; CDR3nt: TGTGCCAGCAGTCCCGGGGGAAATGAGCAGTTCTTC
d_gene: -; abundance: -; v_gene: TRBV27; j_gene: TRBJ1-5; CDR3aa: CASRFGQEGQPQHF; CDR3nt: TGTGCCAGCCGGTTCGGACAAGAAGGTCAGCCCCAGCATTTT
d_gene: -; abundance: -; v_gene: TRBV18; j_gene: TRBJ1-1; CDR3aa: CASSPGAEAFF; CDR3nt: TGTGCCAGCTCACCCGGAGCTGAAGCTTTCTTT
d_gene: TRBD2; abundance: -; v_gene: TRBV27; j_gene: TRBJ2-3; CDR3aa: CASSLLAAGGPDTQYF; CDR3nt: TGTGCCAGCAGTTTACTTGCGGCGGGAGGTCCAGATACGCAGTATTTT
d_gene: TRBD2; abundance: -; v_gene: TRBV27; j_gene: TRBJ2-2; CDR3aa: CASSLGSGRATGELFF; CDR3nt: TGTGCCAGCAGTTTAGGTAGCGGGAGGGCCACCGGGGAGCTGTTTTTT
d_gene: -; abundance: few; v_gene: TRBV5-8; j_gene: TRBJ1-1; CDR3aa: CASSIRVVGEAFF; CDR3nt: TGTGCCAGCAGCATCAGGGTAGTTGGTGAAGCTTTCTTT
d_gene: TRBD2; abundance: -; v_gene: TRBV5-4; j_gene: TRBJ2-1; CDR3aa: CASSAVGGRAGSYNEQFF; CDR3nt: TGTGCCAGCAGCGCGGTAGGTGGGAGGGCCGGGTCCTACAATGAGCAGTTCTTC
d_gene: TRBD2; abundance: -; v_gene: TRBV7-8; j_gene: TRBJ2-2; CDR3aa: CASSLGAGGPGELFF; CDR3nt: TGTGCCAGCAGCTTAGGAGCGGGAGGGCCCGGGGAGCTGTTTTTT
d_gene: -; abundance: -; v_gene: TRBV7-8; j_gene: TRBJ1-6; CDR3aa: CASRLDGSLNSPLHF; CDR3nt: TGTGCCAGCAGGCTAGACGGATCCCTTAATTCACCCCTCCACTTT
d_gene: TRBD2; abundance: -; v_gene: TRBV6-6; j_gene: TRBJ2-1; CDR3aa: CASSRGTIMANEQFF; CDR3nt: TGTGCCAGCAGCCGCGGGACTATAATGGCCAATGAGCAGTTCTTC